The present T cell receptor beta chain was sequenced within a study of early T cells in non-severe SARS-CoV-2 infection. This clonotype has a handful of counts. The protocol attached unique molecular identifiers to individual cDNA molecules. TCRdb recomputed calls from the 5' RACE reads with MiXCR, one row per CDR3 protein. Of fewer than 80,000 distinct CDR3 sequences in the sample, around 11% were seen once. Per germline, CDR1 LGHDT and CDR2 YNNKEL (reference sequence). The length of the CDR3 is 13 residues. With 8 bases removed from V and 8 bases from J, the gap between germline ends came to 13 bases.

The chain has TRBV3-1 and TRBJ1-6; a possible D gene is TRBD1 (6 bases). This receptor was taken from an adult who was a healthcare worker with PCR-confirmed SARS-CoV-2 infection or an uninfected control (not recorded which). This sample comprised whole blood, obtained at baseline. The CDR3 DNA follows: TGTGCCAGCGGGAGGGGGAATGATTCACCCCTCCACTTT. It codes for CASGRGNDSPLHF.